This T cell receptor (beta chain) was found in a study of blood T cell repertoires in COVID-19. Germline V gene sequence: CDR1 SNHLY, CDR2 FYNNEI. J lost 4 bases, V lost 8 bases, and 9 bases had no gene match. The CDR3 runs 15 residues. Membership in each cohort depended on participant-reported clinical history. Sequencing was performed with immunoSEQ multiplex PCR; in TCRdb, only in-frame clones are kept and a portion is missing. Among some 200,000 clones listed, about nine tenths were seen once. This sequence originates from a woman between 35 and 50 years old with acute COVID-19. The chain carries TRBV2 and TRBJ1-5, with TRBD1 matching over 9 bases. The specimen was PBMCs or T cells enriched from blood (not recorded which). CDR3 in amino acids: CASELLQGANQPQHF. CDR3 in DNA: TGTGCCAGCGAATTGTTACAGGGGGCTAATCAGCCCCAGCATTTT.